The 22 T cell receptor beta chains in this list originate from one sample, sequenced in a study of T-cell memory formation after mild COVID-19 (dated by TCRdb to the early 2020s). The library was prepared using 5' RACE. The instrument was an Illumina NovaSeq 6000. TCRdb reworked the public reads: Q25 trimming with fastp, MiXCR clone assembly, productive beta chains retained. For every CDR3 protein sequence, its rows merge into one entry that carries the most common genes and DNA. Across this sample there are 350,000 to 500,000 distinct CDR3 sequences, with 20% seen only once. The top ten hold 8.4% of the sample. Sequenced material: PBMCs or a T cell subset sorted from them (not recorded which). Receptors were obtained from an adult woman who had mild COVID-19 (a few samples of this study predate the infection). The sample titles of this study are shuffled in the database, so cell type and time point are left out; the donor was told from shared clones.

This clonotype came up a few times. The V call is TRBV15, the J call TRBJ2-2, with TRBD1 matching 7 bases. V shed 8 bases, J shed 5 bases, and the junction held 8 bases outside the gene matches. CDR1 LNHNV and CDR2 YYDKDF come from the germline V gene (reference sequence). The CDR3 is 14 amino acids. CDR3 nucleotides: TGTGCCACCGCCCGCGGCAGGGGGACCGGGGAGCTGTTTTTT. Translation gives CATARGRGTGELFF.

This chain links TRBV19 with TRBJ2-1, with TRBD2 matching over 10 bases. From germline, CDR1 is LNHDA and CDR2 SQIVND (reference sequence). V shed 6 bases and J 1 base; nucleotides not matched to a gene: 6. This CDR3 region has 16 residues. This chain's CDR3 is CASSESGRGSYNEQFF. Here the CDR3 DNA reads TGTGCCAGTAGCGAGAGCGGGAGGGGGTCCTACAATGAGCAGTTCTTC.

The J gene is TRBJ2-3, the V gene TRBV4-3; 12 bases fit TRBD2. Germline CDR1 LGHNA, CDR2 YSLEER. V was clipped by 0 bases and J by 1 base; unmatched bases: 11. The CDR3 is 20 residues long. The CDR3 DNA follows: TGCGCCAGCAGCCAAGATATTAGGACTAGCGGGAATATTCGCACAGATACGCAGTATTTT. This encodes CASSQDIRTSGNIRTDTQYF.

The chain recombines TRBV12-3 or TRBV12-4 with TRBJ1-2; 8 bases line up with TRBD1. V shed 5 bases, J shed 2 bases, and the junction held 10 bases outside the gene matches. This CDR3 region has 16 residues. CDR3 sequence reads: CASSSLQGAGNYGYTF. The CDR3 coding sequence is TGTGCCAGCAGTAGTTTGCAGGGGGCTGGGAACTATGGCTACACCTTC.

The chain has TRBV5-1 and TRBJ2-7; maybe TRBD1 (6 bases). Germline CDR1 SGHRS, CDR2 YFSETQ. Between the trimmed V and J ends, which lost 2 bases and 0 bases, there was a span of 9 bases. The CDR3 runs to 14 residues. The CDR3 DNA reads TGCGCCAGCAGCTTACAGGGCCTCTCCTACGAGCAGTACTTC. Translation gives CASSLQGLSYEQYF.

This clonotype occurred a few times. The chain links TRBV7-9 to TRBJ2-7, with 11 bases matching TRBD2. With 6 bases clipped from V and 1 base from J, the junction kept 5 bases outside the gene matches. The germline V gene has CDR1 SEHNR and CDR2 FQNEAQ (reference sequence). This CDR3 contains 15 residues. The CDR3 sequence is CASSPTSGNSYEQYF. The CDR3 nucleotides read TGTGCCAGCAGTCCGACTAGCGGGAATTCCTACGAGCAGTACTTC. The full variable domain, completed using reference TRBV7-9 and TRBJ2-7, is DTGVSQNPRHKITKRGQNVTFRCDPISEHNRLYWYRQTLGQGPEFLTYFQNEAQLEKSRLLSDRFSAERPKGSFSTLEIQRTEQGDSAMYLCASSPTSGNSYEQYFGPGTRLTVT.

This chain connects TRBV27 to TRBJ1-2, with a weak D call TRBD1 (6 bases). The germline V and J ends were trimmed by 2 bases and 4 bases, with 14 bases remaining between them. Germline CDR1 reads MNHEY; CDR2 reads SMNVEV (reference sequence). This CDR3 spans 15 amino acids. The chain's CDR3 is CASSLTGSGLYGYTF. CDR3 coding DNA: TGTGCCAGCAGTTTAACAGGGTCTGGCCTCTATGGCTACACCTTC.

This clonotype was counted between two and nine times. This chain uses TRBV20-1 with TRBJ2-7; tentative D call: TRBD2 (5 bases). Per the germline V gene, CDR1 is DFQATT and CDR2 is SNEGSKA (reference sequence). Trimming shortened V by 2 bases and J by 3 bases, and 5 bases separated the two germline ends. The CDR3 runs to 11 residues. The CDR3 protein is CSARRDYEQYF. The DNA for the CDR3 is TGCAGTGCTAGACGGGACTACGAGCAGTACTTC.

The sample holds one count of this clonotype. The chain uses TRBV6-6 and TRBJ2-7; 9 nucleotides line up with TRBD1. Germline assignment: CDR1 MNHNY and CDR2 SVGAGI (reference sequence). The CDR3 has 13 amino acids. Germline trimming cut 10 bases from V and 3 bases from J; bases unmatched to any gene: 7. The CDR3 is CATLQGQGYEQYF. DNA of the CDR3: TGTGCCACCCTCCAGGGACAGGGCTACGAGCAGTACTTC.

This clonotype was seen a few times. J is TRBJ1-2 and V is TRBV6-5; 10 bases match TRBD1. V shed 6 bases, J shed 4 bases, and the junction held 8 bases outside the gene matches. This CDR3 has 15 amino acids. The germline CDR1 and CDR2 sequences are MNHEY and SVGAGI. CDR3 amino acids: CASRTPGTGAYGYTF. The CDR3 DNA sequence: TGTGCCAGCAGGACCCCCGGGACAGGGGCCTATGGCTACACCTTC.

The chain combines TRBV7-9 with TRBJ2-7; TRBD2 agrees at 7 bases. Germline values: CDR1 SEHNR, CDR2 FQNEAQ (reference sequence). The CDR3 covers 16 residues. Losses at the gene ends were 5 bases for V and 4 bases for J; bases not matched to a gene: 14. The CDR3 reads CASSPPEGREAYEQYF. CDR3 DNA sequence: TGTGCCAGCAGCCCCCCCGAGGGGAGGGAGGCGTACGAGCAGTACTTC. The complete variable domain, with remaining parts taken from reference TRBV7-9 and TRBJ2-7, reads DTGVSQNPRHKITKRGQNVTFRCDPISEHNRLYWYRQTLGQGPEFLTYFQNEAQLEKSRLLSDRFSAERPKGSFSTLEIQRTEQGDSAMYLCASSPPEGREAYEQYFGPGTRLTVT.

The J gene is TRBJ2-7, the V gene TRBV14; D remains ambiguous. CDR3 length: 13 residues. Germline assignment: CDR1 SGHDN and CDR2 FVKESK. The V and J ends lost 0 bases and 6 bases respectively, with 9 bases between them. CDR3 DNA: TGTGCCAGCAGCCAAGAAAACGGCGTCGAGCAGTACTTC. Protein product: CASSQENGVEQYF.

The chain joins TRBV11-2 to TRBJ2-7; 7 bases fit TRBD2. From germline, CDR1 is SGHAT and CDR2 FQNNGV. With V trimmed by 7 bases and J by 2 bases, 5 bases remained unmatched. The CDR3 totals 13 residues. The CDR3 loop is CASTPGLAYEQYF. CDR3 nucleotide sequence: TGTGCCAGCACGCCCGGACTAGCCTACGAGCAGTACTTC.

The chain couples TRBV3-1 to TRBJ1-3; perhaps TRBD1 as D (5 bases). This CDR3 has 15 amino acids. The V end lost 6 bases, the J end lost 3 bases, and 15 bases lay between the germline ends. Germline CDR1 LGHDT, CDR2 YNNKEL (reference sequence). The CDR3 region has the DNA TGTGCCAGCAGTATAAGAGGGGAACGTGGAAACACCATATATTTT. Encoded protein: CASSIRGERGNTIYF.

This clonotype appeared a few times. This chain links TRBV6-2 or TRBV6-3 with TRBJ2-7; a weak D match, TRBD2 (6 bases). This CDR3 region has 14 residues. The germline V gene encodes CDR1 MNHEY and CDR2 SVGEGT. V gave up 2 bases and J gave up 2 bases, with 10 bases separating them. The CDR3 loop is CASSYAGTTYEQYF. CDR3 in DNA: TGTGCCAGCAGTTACGCGGGAACGACCTACGAGCAGTACTTC.

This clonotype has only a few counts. The chain's CDR3 is CASSLAGLGQFF. The CDR3 nucleotides are TGTGCCAGCAGCTTAGCCGGACTAGGGCAGTTCTTC. The chain is built from TRBV7-2 and TRBJ2-1; 7 bases line up with TRBD2. Trimming at V came to 0 bases and at J to 12 bases, leaving 2 bases not matched to a gene. The CDR3 totals 12 residues. Looked up from germline, CDR1 is SGHTA and CDR2 is FQGNSA.

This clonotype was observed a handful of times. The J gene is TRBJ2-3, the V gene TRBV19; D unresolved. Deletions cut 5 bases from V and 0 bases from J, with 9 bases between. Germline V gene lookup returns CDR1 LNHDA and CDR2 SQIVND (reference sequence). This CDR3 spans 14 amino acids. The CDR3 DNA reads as TGTGCCAGTAGTCAGGCCCGTAGCACAGATACGCAGTATTTT. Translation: CASSQARSTDTQYF.

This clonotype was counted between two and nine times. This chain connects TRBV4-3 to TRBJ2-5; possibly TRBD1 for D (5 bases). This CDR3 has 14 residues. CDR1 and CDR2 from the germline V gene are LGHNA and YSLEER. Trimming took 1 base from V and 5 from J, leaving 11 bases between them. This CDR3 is CASSQGGPRETQYF. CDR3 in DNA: TGCGCCAGCAGCCAAGGGGGCCCCCGGGAGACCCAGTACTTC.

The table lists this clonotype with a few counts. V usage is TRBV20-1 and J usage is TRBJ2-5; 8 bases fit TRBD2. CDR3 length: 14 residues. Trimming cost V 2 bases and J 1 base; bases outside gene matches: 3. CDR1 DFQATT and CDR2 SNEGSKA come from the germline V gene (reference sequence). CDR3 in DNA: TGCAGTGCTAGACCGGGGGGGAGCCAAGAGACCCAGTACTTC. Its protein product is CSARPGGSQETQYF.

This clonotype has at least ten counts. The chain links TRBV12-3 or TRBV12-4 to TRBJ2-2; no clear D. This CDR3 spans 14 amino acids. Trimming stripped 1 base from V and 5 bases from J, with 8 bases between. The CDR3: CASSLDPATGELFF. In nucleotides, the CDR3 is TGTGCCAGCAGTTTAGACCCAGCAACCGGGGAGCTGTTTTTT.

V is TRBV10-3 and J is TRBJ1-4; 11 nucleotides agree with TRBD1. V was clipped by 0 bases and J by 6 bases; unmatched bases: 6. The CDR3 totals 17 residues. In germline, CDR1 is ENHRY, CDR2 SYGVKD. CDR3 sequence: CAISESESDRGHEKLFF. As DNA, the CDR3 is TGTGCCATCAGTGAGTCCGAATCGGACAGGGGGCATGAAAAACTGTTTTTT.

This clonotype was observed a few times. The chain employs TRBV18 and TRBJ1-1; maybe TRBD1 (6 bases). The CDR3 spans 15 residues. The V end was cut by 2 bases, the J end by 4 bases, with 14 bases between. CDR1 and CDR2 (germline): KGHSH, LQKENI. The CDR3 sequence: CASSPEAGVVTEAFF. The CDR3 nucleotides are TGTGCCAGCTCACCAGAAGCAGGGGTGGTCACTGAAGCTTTCTTT.